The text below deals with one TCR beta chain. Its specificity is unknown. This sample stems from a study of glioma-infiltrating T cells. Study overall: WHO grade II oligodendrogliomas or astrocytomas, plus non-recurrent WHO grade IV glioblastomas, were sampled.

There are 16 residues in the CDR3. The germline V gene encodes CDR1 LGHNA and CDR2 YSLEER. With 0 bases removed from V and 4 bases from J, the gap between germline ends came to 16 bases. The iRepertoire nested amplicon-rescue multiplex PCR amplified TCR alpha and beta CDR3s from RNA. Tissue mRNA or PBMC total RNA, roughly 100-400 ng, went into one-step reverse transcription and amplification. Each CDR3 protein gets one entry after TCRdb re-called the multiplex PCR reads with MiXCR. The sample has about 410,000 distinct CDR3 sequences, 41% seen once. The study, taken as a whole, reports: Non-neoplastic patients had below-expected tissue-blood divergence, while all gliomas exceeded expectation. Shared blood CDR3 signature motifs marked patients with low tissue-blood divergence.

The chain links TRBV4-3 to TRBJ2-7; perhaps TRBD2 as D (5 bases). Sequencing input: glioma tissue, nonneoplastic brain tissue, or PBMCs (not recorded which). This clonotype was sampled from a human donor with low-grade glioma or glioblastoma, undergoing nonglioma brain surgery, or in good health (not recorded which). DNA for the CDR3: TGCGCCAGCAGCCAAGACTGGCGCCGAGCGGTGTACGAGCAGTACTTC. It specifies CASSQDWRRAVYEQYF.